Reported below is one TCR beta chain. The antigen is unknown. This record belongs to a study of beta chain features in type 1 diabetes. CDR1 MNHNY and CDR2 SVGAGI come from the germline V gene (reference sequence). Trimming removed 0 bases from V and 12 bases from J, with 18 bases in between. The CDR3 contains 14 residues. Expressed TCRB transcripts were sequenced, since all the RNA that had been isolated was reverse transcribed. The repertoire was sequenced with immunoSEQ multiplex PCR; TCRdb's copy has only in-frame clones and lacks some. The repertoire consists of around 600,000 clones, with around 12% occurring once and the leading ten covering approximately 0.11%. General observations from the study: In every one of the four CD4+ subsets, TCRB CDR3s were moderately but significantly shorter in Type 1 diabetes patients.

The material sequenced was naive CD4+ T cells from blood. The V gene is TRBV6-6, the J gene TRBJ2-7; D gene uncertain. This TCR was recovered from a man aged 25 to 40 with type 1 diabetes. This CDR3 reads CASSYSRISQIRYF. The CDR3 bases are TGTGCCAGCAGTTACTCGAGAATTAGTCAGATACGGTACTTC.